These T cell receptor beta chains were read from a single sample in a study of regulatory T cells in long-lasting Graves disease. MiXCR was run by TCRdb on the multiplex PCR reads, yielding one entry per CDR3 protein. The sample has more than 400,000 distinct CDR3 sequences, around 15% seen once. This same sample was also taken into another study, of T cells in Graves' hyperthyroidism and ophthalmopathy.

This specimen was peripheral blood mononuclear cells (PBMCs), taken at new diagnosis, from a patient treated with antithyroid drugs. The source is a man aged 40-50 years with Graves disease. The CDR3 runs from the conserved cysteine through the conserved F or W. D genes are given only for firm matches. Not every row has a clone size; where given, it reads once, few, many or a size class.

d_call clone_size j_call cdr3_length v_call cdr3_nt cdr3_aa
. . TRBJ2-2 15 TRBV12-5 TGTGCTAGTGGTGCGGAGACTAGGGTCACCGGGGAGCTGTTTTTT CASGAETRVTGELFF
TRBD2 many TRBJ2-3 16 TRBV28 TGTGCCAGCAGCCCTCTGACTAGCGGGAGAGTGGTTACGCAGTATTTT CASSPLTSGRVVTQYF
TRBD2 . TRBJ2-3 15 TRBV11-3 TGTGCCAGCAGCCCCCCGGGGGGTAATCAAGTTACGCAGTATTTT CASSPPGGNQVTQYF
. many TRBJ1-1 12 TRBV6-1 TGTGCCAGCACCAACTCGAACACTGAAGCTTTCTTT CASTNSNTEAFF
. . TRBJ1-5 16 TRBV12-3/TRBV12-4 TGTGCCAGCATCACCCTTATCCCAGGACAATATCAGCCCCAGCATTTT CASITLIPGQYQPQHF
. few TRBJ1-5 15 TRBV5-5 TGTGCCAGCAGCCTCGGGACTCGGGCCAATCAGCCCCAGCATTTT CASSLGTRANQPQHF
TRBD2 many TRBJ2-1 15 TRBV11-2 TGTGCCAGCAGCCCCCGACTAGCGGGAGATGGTGAGCAGTTCTTC CASSPRLAGDGEQFF
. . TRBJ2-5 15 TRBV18 TGTGCCAGCTCACCGAGTTCGACAGGTTTAGAGACCCAGTACTTC CASSPSSTGLETQYF
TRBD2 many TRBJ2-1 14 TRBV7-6 TGTGCCAGCAGCCCACTGGAGACTAGCCATGAGCAGTTCTTC CASSPLETSHEQFF
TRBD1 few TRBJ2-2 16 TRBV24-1 TGTGCCACCAGTGACCAACAGGGGAAGGGCACCGGGGAGCTGCTTTTT CATSDQQGKGTGELLF
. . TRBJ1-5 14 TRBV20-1 TGCAGTGCTAGAGATTTACGGAGCAATCAGCCCCAGCATTTT CSARDLRSNQPQHF
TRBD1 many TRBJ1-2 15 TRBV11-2 TGTGCCAGCAGCCGCGAGGGGACAGGCTTCTATGGCTACACCTTC CASSREGTGFYGYTF
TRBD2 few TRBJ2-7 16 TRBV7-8 TGTGCCAGCAGCTACTCTAGCGGTCGAAGGGCCTACGAGCAGTACTTC CASSYSSGRRAYEQYF
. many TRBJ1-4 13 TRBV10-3 TGTGCCATCAGTGAGCGTGGTGAGGAAAAACTGTTTTTT CAISERGEEKLFF
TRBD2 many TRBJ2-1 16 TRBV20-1 TGCAGTGCTAGAGCGTTAGCGGGAAGGCCCTACAATGAGCAGTTCTTC CSARALAGRPYNEQFF
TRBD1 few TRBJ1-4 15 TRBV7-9 TGTGCCAGCAGCCACGGACAGGGTGGAAATGAAAAACTGTTTTTT CASSHGQGGNEKLFF
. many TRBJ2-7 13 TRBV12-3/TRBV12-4 TGTGCCAGCAGTTTCCAGGGGCTCCACGAGCAGTACTTC CASSFQGLHEQYF
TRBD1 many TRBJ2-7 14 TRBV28 TGTGCCAGCAGTTCCCCCGACAGGGCCGGGGAGCAGTACTTC CASSSPDRAGEQYF
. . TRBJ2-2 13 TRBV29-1 TGCAGCGTTCGCGGGTCGAACACCGGGGAGCTGTTTTTT CSVRGSNTGELFF
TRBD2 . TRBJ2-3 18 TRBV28 TGTGCCAGCAGTTCTACCGGGACTAGCGGAAAAAACCGCTATACGCAGTATTTT CASSSTGTSGKNRYTQYF
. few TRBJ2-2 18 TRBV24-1 TGTGCCACCAGTGATTTCGCCGGACTATTGACGAACACCGGGGAGCTGTTTTTT CATSDFAGLLTNTGELFF
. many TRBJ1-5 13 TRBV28 TGTGCCAGCAGGCAATCCAGGGGTCAGCCCCAGCATTTT CASRQSRGQPQHF
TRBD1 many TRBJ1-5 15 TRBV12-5 TGTGCTAGTGGCCCGACAGGGATGGGCAATCAGCCCCAGCATTTT CASGPTGMGNQPQHF
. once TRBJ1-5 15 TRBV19 TGTGCCAGTAGTATTTCAGGGGCAGGCAATCAGCCCCAGCATTTT CASSISGAGNQPQHF
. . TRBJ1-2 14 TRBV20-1 TGCAGTGCTAGAGCCGGGCCACGGGATCATGGCTACACCTTC CSARAGPRDHGYTF
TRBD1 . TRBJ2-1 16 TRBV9 TGTGCCAGCAGCGCGCGCCGGGACAGCACCTACAATGAGCAGTTCTTC CASSARRDSTYNEQFF
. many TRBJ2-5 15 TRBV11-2 TGTGCCAGCAGCTTAGAAGCGGGCCCCCAGATGACCCAGTACTTC CASSLEAGPQMTQYF
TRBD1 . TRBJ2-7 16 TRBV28 TGTGCCAGCAGTTTTCCGGGACAGGGCGTCCCCGGCGAGCAGTACTTC CASSFPGQGVPGEQYF